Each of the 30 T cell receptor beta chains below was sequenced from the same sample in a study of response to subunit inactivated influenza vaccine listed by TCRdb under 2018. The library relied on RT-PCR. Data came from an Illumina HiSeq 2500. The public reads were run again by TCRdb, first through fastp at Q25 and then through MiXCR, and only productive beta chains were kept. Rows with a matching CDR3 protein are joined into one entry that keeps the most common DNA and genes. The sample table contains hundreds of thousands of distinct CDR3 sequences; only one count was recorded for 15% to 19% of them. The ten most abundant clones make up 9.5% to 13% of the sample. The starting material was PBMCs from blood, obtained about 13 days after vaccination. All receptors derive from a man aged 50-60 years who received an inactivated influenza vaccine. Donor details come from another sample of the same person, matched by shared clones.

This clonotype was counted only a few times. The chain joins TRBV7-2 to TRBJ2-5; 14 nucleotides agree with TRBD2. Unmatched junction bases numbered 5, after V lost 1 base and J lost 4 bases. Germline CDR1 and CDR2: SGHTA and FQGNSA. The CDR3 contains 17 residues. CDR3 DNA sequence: TGTGCCAGCAGCTTAGGACTAGCGGGGGGGCTTCGAGAGACCCAGTACTTC. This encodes CASSLGLAGGLRETQYF.

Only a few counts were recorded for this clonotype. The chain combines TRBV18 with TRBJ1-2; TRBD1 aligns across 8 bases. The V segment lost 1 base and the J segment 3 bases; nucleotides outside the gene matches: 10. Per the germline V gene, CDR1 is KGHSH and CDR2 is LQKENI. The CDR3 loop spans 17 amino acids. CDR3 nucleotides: TGTGCCAGCTCACCACAGACAGGACAGGGAGTCCACTATGGCTACACCTTC. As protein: CASSPQTGQGVHYGYTF. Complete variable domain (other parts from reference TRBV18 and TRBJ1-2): NAGVMQNPRHLVRRRGQEARLRCSPMKGHSHVYWYRQLPEEGLKFMVYLQKENIIDESGMPKERFSAEFPKEGPSILRIQQVVRGDSAAYFCASSPQTGQGVHYGYTFGSGTRLTVV.

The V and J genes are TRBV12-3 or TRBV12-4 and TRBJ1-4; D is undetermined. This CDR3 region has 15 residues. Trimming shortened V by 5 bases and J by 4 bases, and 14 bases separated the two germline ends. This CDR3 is CASSAAEGGNEKLFF. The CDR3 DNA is TGTGCCAGCAGTGCCGCGGAAGGTGGTAATGAAAAACTGTTTTTT.

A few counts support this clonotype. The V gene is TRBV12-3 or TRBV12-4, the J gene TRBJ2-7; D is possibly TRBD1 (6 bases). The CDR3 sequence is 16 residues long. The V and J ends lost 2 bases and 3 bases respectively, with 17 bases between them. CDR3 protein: CASSLLVGGTDYEQYF. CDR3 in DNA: TGTGCCAGCAGTTTATTGGTTGGGGGCACTGACTACGAGCAGTACTTC.

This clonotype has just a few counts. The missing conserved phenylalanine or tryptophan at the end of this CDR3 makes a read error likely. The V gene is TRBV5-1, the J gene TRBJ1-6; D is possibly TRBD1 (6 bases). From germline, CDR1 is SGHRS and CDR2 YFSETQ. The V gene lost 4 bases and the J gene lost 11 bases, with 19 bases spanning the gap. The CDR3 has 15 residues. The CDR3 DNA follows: TGCGCCAGCAGCGAGGGGGGGCAGCGGCGGGCACCCCTCCACTGT. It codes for CASSEGGQRRAPLHC.

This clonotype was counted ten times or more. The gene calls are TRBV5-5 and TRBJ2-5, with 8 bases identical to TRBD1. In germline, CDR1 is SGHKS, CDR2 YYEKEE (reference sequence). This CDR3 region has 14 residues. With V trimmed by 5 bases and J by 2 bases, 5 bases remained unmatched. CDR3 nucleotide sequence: TGTGCCAGCAGTTCCTACAGGGGGCAAGAGACCCAGTACTTC. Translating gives CASSSYRGQETQYF. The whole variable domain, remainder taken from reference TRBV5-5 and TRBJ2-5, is DAGVTQSPTHLIKTRGQQVTLRCSPISGHKSVSWYQQVLGQGPQFIFQYYEKEERGRGNFPDRFSARQFPNYSSELNVNALLLGDSALYLCASSSYRGQETQYFGPGTRLLVL.

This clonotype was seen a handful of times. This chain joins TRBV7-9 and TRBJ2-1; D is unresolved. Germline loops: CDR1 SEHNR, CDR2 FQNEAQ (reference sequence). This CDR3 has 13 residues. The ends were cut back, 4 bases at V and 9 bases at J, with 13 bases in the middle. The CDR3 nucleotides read TGTGCCAGCAGCTGGGCCCCCTCGGGTGAGCAGTTCTTC. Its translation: CASSWAPSGEQFF.

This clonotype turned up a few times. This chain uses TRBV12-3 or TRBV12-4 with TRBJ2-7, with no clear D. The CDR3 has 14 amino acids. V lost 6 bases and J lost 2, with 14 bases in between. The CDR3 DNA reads TGTGCCAGCAGCCGAGTGGGCAGCCCCTACGAGCAGTACTTC. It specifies CASSRVGSPYEQYF.

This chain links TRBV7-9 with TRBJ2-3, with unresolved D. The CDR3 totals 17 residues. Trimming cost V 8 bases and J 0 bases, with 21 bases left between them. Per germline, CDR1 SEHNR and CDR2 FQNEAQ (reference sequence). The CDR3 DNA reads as TGTGCCAGCTCCCCAGAAGGTGTCTTAATTAGCACAGATACGCAGTATTTT. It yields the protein CASSPEGVLISTDTQYF.

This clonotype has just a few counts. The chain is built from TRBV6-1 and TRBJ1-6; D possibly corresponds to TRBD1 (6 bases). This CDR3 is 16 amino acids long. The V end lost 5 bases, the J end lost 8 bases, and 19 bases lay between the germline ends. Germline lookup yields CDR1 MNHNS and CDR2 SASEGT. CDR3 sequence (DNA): TGTGCCAGCAGTAGAGCCGGGACACCGAGCGATTCACCCCTCCACTTT. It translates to CASSRAGTPSDSPLHF.

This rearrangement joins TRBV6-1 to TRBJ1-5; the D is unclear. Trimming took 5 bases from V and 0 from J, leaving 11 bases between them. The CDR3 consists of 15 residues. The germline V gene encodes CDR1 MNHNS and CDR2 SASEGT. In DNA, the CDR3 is TGTGCCAGCAGTCTGCGGGCCGATAGCAATCAGCCCCAGCATTTT. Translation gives CASSLRADSNQPQHF.

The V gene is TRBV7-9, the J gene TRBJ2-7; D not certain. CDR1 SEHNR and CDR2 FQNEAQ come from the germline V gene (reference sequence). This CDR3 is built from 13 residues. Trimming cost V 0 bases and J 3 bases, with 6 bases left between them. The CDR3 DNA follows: TGTGCCAGCAGCTTAGCTACTTACTACGAGCAGTACTTC. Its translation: CASSLATYYEQYF.

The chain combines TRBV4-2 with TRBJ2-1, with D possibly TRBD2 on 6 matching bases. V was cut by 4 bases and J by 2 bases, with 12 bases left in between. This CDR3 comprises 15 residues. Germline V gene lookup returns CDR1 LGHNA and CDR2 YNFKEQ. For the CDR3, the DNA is TGTGCCAGCAGCCGGACGTGGGGGGCCTACAATGAGCAGTTCTTC. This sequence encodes CASSRTWGAYNEQFF.

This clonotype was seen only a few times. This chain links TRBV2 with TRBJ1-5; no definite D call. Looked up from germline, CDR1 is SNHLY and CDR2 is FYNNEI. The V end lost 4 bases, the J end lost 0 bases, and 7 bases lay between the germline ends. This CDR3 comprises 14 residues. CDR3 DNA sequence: TGTGCCAGCAGTGGAGACTATAGCAATCAGCCCCAGCATTTT. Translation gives CASSGDYSNQPQHF.

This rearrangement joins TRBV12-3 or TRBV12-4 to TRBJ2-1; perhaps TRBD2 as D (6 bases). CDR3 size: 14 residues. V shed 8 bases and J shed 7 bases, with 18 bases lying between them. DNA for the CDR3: TGTGCCAGCGGCCCCTTAGCGGTGGATAATGAGCAGTTCTTC. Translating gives CASGPLAVDNEQFF.

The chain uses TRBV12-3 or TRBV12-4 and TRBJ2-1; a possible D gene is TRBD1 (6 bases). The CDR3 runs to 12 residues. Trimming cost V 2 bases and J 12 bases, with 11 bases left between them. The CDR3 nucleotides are TGTGCCAGCAGTTTAAGTCTGGACAGGCAGTTCTTC. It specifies CASSLSLDRQFF.

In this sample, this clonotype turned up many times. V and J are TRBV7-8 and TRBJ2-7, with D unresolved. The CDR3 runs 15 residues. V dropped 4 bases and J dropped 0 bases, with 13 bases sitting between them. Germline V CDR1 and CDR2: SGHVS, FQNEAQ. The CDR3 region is CASSSGPRSSYEQYF. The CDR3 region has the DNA TGTGCCAGCAGCTCCGGACCTCGGAGCTCCTACGAGCAGTACTTC.

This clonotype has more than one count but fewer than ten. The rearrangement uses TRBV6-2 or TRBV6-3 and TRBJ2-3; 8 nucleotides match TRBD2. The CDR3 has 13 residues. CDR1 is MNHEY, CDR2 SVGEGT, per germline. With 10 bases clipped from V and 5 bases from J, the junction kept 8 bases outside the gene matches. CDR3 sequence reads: CANIELAVDTQYF. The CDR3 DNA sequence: TGTGCCAACATCGAACTAGCGGTAGATACGCAGTATTTT.

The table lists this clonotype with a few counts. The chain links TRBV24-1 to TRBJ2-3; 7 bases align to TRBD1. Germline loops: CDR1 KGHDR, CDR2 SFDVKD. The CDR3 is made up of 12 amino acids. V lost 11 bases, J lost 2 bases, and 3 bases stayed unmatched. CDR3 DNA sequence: TGTGCCATTGGACAGGACACAGATACGCAGTATTTT. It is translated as CAIGQDTDTQYF.

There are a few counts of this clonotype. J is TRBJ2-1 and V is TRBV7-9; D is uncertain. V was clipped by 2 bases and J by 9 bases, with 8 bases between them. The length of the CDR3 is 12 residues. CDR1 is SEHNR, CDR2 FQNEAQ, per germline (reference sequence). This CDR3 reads CASSLSGLEQFF. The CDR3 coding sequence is TGTGCCAGCAGCTTATCAGGTCTTGAGCAGTTCTTC.

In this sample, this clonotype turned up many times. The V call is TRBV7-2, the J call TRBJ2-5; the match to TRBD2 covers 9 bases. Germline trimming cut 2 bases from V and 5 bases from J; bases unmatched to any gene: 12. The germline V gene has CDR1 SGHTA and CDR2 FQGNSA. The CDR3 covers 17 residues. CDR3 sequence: CASSLQSGTSIPETQYF. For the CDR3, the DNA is TGTGCCAGCAGCTTACAATCCGGGACTAGCATCCCGGAGACCCAGTACTTC.

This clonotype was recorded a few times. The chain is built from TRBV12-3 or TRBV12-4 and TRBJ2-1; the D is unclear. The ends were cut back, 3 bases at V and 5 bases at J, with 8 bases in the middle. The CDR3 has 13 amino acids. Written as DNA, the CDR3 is TGTGCCAGCAGTTTCTTGGGGAACAATGAGCAGTTCTTC. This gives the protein CASSFLGNNEQFF.

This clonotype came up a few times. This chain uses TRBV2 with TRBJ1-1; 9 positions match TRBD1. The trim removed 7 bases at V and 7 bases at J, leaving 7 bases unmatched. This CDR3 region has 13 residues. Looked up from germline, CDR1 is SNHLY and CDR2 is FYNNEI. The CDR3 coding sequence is TGTGCCAGCACGGGACAGGGTCGCGGTGAAGCTTTCTTT. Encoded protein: CASTGQGRGEAFF.

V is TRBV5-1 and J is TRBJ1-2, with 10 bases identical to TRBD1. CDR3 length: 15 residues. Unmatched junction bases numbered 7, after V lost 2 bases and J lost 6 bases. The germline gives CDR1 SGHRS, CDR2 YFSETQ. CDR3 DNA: TGCGCCAGCAGCTTAAGGACAGGGGGTTCGGATGGCTACACCTTC. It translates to CASSLRTGGSDGYTF.

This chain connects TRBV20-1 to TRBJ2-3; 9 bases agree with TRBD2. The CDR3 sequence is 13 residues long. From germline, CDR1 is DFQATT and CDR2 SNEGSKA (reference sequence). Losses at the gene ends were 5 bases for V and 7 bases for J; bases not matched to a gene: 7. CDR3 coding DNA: TGCAGTGCTCGTAGACTAGCGGTGAATACGCAGTATTTT. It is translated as CSARRLAVNTQYF.

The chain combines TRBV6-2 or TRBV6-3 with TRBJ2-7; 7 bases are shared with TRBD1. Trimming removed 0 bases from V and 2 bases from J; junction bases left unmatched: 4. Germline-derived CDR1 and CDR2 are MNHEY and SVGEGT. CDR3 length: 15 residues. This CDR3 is CASSYSSQGAYEQYF. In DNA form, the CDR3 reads TGTGCCAGCAGTTACTCCTCGCAGGGGGCCTACGAGCAGTACTTC.

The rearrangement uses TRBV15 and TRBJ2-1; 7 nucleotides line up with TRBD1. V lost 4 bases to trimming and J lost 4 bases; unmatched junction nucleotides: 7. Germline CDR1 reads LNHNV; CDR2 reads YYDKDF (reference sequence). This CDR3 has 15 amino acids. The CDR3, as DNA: TGTGCCACCAGCACGTCCCGGGACAGTTACAATGAGCAGTTCTTC. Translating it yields CATSTSRDSYNEQFF. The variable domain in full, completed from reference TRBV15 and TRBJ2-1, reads DAMVIQNPRYQVTQFGKPVTLSCSQTLNHNVMYWYQQKSSQAPKLLFHYYDKDFNNEADTPDNFQSRRPNTSFCFLDIRSPGLGDTAMYLCATSTSRDSYNEQFFGPGTRLTVL.

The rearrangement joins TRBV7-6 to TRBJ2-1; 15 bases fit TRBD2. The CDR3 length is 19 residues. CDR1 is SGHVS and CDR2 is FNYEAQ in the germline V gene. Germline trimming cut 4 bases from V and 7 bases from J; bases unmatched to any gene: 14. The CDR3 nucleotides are TGTGCCAGCAGCTCGGGACTAGCGGGGGGTTACTCCTCGGTTAATGAGCAGTTCTTC. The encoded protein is CASSSGLAGGYSSVNEQFF.

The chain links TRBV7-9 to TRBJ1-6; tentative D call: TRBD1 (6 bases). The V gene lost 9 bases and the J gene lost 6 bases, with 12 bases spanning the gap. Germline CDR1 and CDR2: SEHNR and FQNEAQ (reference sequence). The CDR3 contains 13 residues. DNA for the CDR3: TGTGCCAGTACCGGACAGTTTAATTCACCCCTCCACTTT. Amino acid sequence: CASTGQFNSPLHF.

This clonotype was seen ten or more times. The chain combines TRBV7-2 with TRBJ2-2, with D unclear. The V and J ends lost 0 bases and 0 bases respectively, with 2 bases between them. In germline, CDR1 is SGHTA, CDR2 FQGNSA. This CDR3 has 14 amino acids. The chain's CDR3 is CASSLAPNTGELFF. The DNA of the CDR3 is TGTGCCAGCAGCTTAGCACCGAACACCGGGGAGCTGTTTTTT. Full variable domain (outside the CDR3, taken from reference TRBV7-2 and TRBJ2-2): GAGVSQSPSNKVTEKGKDVELRCDPISGHTALYWYRQSLGQGLEFLIYFQGNSAPDKSGLPSDRFSAERTGGSVSTLTIQRTQQEDSAVYLCASSLAPNTGELFFGEGSRLTVL.